The present entry profiles one T cell receptor (beta chain) with its context. The antigen remains unidentified. Assay used: immunoSEQ multiplex PCR; TCRdb lists only in-frame clones, some missing. This sample carries approximately 16,000 clones, nearly 97% of them seen once, and the ten largest clones take over 3%. Germline-derived CDR1 and CDR2 are SQVTM and ANQGSEA. The CDR3 is 16 residues long. Deletions cut 3 bases from V and 5 bases from J, with 21 bases between. Time point reported: baseline, week 1 (first vaccination visit). Documented treatment: pre-vaccination baseline after standard-of-care therapy. The data originate from a study of a mutant IDH1 vaccine in newly diagnosed glioma. About the research overall: The sex distribution of treated patients was approximately 62% male and about 38% female, with a mean age of roughly 40 years. Radiotherapy, temozolomide, or both had been given previously, and both were given to most.

Study findings and constraints: Shifts in the top peripheral T cell clonotypes seemed unrelated to pseudoprogression.

The material sequenced was peripheral blood mononuclear cells (PBMCs), taken from a glioma patient treated with radiotherapy, temozolomide or both. This receptor was identified in a woman between 18 and 30 years old with glioma. Some clones in this sample may be carry-over from other donors' samples. The V gene is TRBV29-1, the J gene TRBJ2-3; D is possibly TRBD2 (6 bases). The CDR3, as DNA: TGCAGCGTTGACCACGTCGGGGGTAGAGGAATAGATACGCAGTATTTT. Translated: CSVDHVGGRGIDTQYF.